This T cell receptor (beta chain) was documented in a study of OX40 agonist ivuxolimab in advanced cancers. General study findings and limits: Circulating CD4+ and CD8+ T cells showed clonal expansion by week 6 at 0.1 to 3.0 mg/kg.

On this clone: What it binds is not known.

Germline V gene lookup returns CDR1 SGHNT and CDR2 YYREEE (reference sequence). The CDR3 is made up of 13 amino acids. After removal of 10 bases from V and 0 bases from J, the junction contained 7 bases not matched to a gene. Using immunoSEQ multiplex PCR, the repertoire was profiled, and TCRdb retains in-frame clones only, with some absent. The table lists about 14,000 clones, about four fifths of them singletons. The chain is built from TRBV5-4 and TRBJ2-7, with 7 bases matching TRBD2. The material was CD4+ or CD8+ T cells sorted from blood, obtained in a trial of the OX40 agonist ivuxolimab. The sequence was obtained from an adult with an advanced solid tumor such as melanoma, head and neck, liver or kidney cancer. The CDR3 loop reads CACGREVSYEQYF. CDR3 bases: TGTGCCTGTGGACGGGAGGTCTCCTACGAGCAGTACTTC. The full variable domain, with the rest looked up from reference TRBV5-4 and TRBJ2-7, is ETGVTQSPTHLIKTRGQQVTLRCSSQSGHNTVSWYQQALGQGPQFIFQYYREEENGRGNFPPRFSGLQFPNYSSELNVNALELDDSALYLCACGREVSYEQYFGPGTRLTVT.